This T cell receptor (beta chain) was identified during a study of regulatory and conventional T cells in RAG deficiency. Overall study findings and caveats: Shannon entropy fell and Simpson indices rose in RAG-deficient patients. Sorted Omenn CD25-high CD127-low cells may not be bona fide Tregs.

In the case of this clone: What it recognizes is unknown.

Data came from immunoSEQ multiplex PCR; TCRdb stores just in-frame clones and leaves some out. There are about 30,000 clones in the sample; roughly 76% occur only once, and 3% to 4% lies in the top ten. Germline V gene sequence: CDR1 SEHNR, CDR2 FQNEAQ (reference sequence). V was cut by 6 bases and J by 4 bases, with 15 bases left in between. CDR3 length: 14 residues. Genomic DNA came from blood conventional CD4+ T cells gated CD25-low CD127-high. The sample was also linked to a second study, of regulatory T cells. According to that study: Primers: 52 TRBV forward and 13 TRBJ reverse.

Sequenced material: CD4+ effector T cells sorted from blood. The receptor comes from a human donor in good health. This rearrangement joins TRBV7-9 to TRBJ1-1, with TRBD1 as a possible D gene (5 bases). The CDR3 sequence: CASRPTPGITEAFF. DNA of the CDR3: TGTGCCAGCAGACCGACGCCAGGGATCACTGAAGCTTTCTTT.